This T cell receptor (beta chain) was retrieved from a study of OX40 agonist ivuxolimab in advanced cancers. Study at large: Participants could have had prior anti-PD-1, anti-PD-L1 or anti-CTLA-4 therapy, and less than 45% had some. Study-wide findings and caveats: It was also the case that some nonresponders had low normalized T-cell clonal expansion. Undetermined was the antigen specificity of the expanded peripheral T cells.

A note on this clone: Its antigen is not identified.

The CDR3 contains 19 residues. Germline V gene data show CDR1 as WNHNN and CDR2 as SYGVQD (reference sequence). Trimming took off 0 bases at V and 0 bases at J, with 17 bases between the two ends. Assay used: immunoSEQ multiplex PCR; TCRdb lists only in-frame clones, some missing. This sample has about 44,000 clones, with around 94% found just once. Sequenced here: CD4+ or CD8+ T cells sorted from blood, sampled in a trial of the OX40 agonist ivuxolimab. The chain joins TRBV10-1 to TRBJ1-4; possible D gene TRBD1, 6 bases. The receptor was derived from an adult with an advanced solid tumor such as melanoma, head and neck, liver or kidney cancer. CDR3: CASSESGCQGIPTNEKLFF. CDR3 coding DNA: TGCGCCAGCAGTGAGTCAGGTTGCCAGGGGATCCCAACTAATGAAAAACTGTTTTTT.